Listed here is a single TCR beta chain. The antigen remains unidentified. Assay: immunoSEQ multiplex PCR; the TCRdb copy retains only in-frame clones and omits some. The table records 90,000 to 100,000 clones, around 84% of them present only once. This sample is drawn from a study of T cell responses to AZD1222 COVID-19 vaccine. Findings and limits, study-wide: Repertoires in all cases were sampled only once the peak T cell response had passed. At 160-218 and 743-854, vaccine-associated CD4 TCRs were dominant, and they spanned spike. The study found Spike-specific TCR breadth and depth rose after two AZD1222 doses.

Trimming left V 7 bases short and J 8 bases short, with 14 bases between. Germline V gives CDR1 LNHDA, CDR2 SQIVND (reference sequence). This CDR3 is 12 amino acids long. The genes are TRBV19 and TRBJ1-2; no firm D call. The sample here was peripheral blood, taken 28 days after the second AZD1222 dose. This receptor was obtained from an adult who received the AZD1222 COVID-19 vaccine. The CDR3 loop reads CASIGPAGGYTF. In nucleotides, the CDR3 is TGTGCCAGTATAGGTCCGGCGGGGGGCTACACCTTC.